The rows below give T cell receptor beta chains drawn from one sample of a study of OX40 agonist ivuxolimab in advanced cancers. Sequencing used immunoSEQ multiplex PCR; TCRdb keeps in-frame clones, though not all of them. The sample includes roughly 48,000 clones, approximately 85% seen only once; the top ten take roughly 2.1%. This specimen was CD4+ or CD8+ T cells sorted from blood, taken in a trial of the OX40 agonist ivuxolimab. The origin of the receptors is an adult with an advanced solid tumor such as melanoma, head and neck, liver or kidney cancer. The CDR3 runs from the conserved cysteine through the conserved F or W. Fields, in order: clone size, D gene, V gene, J gene, CDR3 DNA, CDR3 protein. D genes are given only for firm matches. Some rows have no size entry. The others give once, few or many, or a class for an expanded clone.

abundance: .; d_gene: .; v_gene: TRBV6-6; j_gene: TRBJ2-2; CDR3nt: TGTGCCAGCAAGGGGGAGGGGACCGGGGAGCTGTTTTTT; CDR3aa: CASKGEGTGELFF
abundance: .; d_gene: .; v_gene: TRBV6-1; j_gene: TRBJ1-2; CDR3nt: TGTGCCAGCAGTGAAGGGGCAGCGGCCAACTATGGCTACACCTTC; CDR3aa: CASSEGAAANYGYTF
abundance: few; d_gene: .; v_gene: TRBV19; j_gene: TRBJ1-2; CDR3nt: TGTGCCAGCAGTATCTCGGCGGGGCACTATGGCTACACCTTC; CDR3aa: CASSISAGHYGYTF
abundance: .; d_gene: TRBD1; v_gene: TRBV14; j_gene: TRBJ2-5; CDR3nt: TGTGCCAGCAGCCGGAGACAGGGCTGGGAGACCCAGTACTTC; CDR3aa: CASSRRQGWETQYF
abundance: .; d_gene: .; v_gene: TRBV19; j_gene: TRBJ2-3; CDR3nt: TGTGCCAGTAGTTCCCATGGAGATACGCAGTATTTT; CDR3aa: CASSSHGDTQYF
abundance: few; d_gene: .; v_gene: TRBV30; j_gene: TRBJ2-1; CDR3nt: TGTGCCTGGAGTGTAGGGCCCAATGAGCAGTTCTTC; CDR3aa: CAWSVGPNEQFF
abundance: .; d_gene: .; v_gene: TRBV29-1; j_gene: TRBJ2-7; CDR3nt: TGCAGCGTTTCGAGGGATTACGAGCAGTACTTC; CDR3aa: CSVSRDYEQYF
abundance: .; d_gene: TRBD2; v_gene: TRBV11-3; j_gene: TRBJ2-3; CDR3nt: TGTGCCAGCAGCCCCGGGGGAGGGGGCACAGATACGCAGTATTTT; CDR3aa: CASSPGGGGTDTQYF
abundance: .; d_gene: TRBD1; v_gene: TRBV30; j_gene: TRBJ2-2; CDR3nt: TGTGCCACAGGACAGGGGGCTACCGGGGAGCTGTTTTTT; CDR3aa: CATGQGATGELFF
abundance: .; d_gene: TRBD1; v_gene: TRBV27; j_gene: TRBJ2-7; CDR3nt: TGTGCCAGCAGCAGGGACAGGGCGCTTTACGAGCAGTACTTC; CDR3aa: CASSRDRALYEQYF
abundance: .; d_gene: .; v_gene: TRBV6-6; j_gene: TRBJ1-1; CDR3nt: TGTGCCAGCAGTTACGGGTCCGGGGCTGCTTTCTTT; CDR3aa: CASSYGSGAAFF
abundance: .; d_gene: .; v_gene: TRBV20-1; j_gene: TRBJ2-1; CDR3nt: TGCAGTGCAAACAGAAGAGATGAGCAGTTCTTC; CDR3aa: CSANRRDEQFF
abundance: .; d_gene: TRBD1; v_gene: TRBV19; j_gene: TRBJ1-5; CDR3nt: TGTGCCAGTGTTGGGACAGGGGGCAGGGGCAATCAGCCCCAGCATTTT; CDR3aa: CASVGTGGRGNQPQHF
abundance: .; d_gene: TRBD1; v_gene: TRBV19; j_gene: TRBJ1-2; CDR3nt: TGTGCCAGTAGTATGCAGGGGGCGCCATCGGAGGGCTACACCTTC; CDR3aa: CASSMQGAPSEGYTF
abundance: .; d_gene: .; v_gene: TRBV28; j_gene: TRBJ2-5; CDR3nt: TGTGCCAGCAGTTTCAGGGCCCCAGAGACCCAGTACTTC; CDR3aa: CASSFRAPETQYF
abundance: .; d_gene: TRBD2; v_gene: TRBV14; j_gene: TRBJ2-1; CDR3nt: TGTGCCAGCAGCCAAGTCGGGAGGTCCCCCCATGAGCAGTTCTTC; CDR3aa: CASSQVGRSPHEQFF
abundance: .; d_gene: .; v_gene: TRBV11-3; j_gene: TRBJ2-7; CDR3nt: TGTGCCAGCAGCTCCCGAGGGGGTGGGGAAGAGCAGTACTTC; CDR3aa: CASSSRGGGEEQYF
abundance: .; d_gene: .; v_gene: TRBV9; j_gene: TRBJ1-1; CDR3nt: TGTGCCAGCAGCGCCACCGGGACCCTGAACACTGAAGCTTTCTTT; CDR3aa: CASSATGTLNTEAFF
abundance: .; d_gene: .; v_gene: TRBV4-1; j_gene: TRBJ2-7; CDR3nt: TGCGCCAGCAGCCGCGACGAGGGGACATCCTACGAGCAGTACTTC; CDR3aa: CASSRDEGTSYEQYF
abundance: .; d_gene: TRBD1; v_gene: TRBV6-6; j_gene: TRBJ1-2; CDR3nt: TGTGCCAGCAGTTACGGACAGGGGACCTATGGCTACACCTTC; CDR3aa: CASSYGQGTYGYTF
abundance: .; d_gene: TRBD1; v_gene: TRBV5-6; j_gene: TRBJ2-3; CDR3nt: TGTGCCAGCAGCACCTACAGGGGGGTAGGCACAGATACGCAGTATTTT; CDR3aa: CASSTYRGVGTDTQYF
abundance: .; d_gene: .; v_gene: TRBV2; j_gene: TRBJ1-5; CDR3nt: TGTGCCAGCAGTGCCAGGGAGAAAAATCAGCCCCAGCATTTT; CDR3aa: CASSAREKNQPQHF
abundance: .; d_gene: TRBD1; v_gene: TRBV27; j_gene: TRBJ1-2; CDR3nt: TGTGCCAGCAGTTTCGGGACAGGGGGCGCGGCTGGCTACACCTTC; CDR3aa: CASSFGTGGAAGYTF
abundance: .; d_gene: TRBD1; v_gene: TRBV29-1; j_gene: TRBJ2-3; CDR3nt: TGCAGCGCCGCTAAAAGGGGACAGGGCACAGATACGCAGTATTTT; CDR3aa: CSAAKRGQGTDTQYF
abundance: .; d_gene: .; v_gene: TRBV5-1; j_gene: TRBJ2-7; CDR3nt: TGCGCCAGCAGCATGGACAGCTACGAGCAGTACTTC; CDR3aa: CASSMDSYEQYF
abundance: once; d_gene: TRBD2; v_gene: TRBV6-6; j_gene: TRBJ2-7; CDR3nt: TGTGCCAGCAGTTACCCCCCGGGACTAGAGGACGAGCAGTACTTC; CDR3aa: CASSYPPGLEDEQYF
abundance: .; d_gene: .; v_gene: TRBV7-2; j_gene: TRBJ2-5; CDR3nt: TGTGCCAGCAGCTCATTAGACCGCGGGGCCCAGTACTTC; CDR3aa: CASSSLDRGAQYF
abundance: once; d_gene: TRBD1; v_gene: TRBV18; j_gene: TRBJ1-4; CDR3nt: TGTGCCAGCTCACTTACATACGGACAGGGTTATGAAAAACTGTTTTTT; CDR3aa: CASSLTYGQGYEKLFF
abundance: .; d_gene: .; v_gene: TRBV4-2; j_gene: TRBJ2-5; CDR3nt: TGTGCCAGCAGCCAAGGGGGGGAGACCCAGTACTTC; CDR3aa: CASSQGGETQYF
abundance: .; d_gene: .; v_gene: TRBV7-6; j_gene: TRBJ1-1; CDR3nt: TGTGCCAGCAGCTACAGGTTGGGGAGTCTGAACACTGAAGCTTTCTTT; CDR3aa: CASSYRLGSLNTEAFF
abundance: .; d_gene: .; v_gene: TRBV11-1; j_gene: TRBJ2-7; CDR3nt: TGTGCCAGCAGCCGGGGGCCCGCTACCTACGAGCAGTACTTC; CDR3aa: CASSRGPATYEQYF
abundance: .; d_gene: .; v_gene: TRBV5-4; j_gene: TRBJ2-3; CDR3nt: TGTGCCAGCAGCTTAGGACAAAACACAGATACGCAGTATTTT; CDR3aa: CASSLGQNTDTQYF
abundance: .; d_gene: TRBD1; v_gene: TRBV7-6; j_gene: TRBJ1-5; CDR3nt: TGTGCCAGCAGCTTAGTCGGGACAGGGGATCAGCCCCAGCATTTT; CDR3aa: CASSLVGTGDQPQHF
abundance: .; d_gene: TRBD2; v_gene: TRBV11-2; j_gene: TRBJ2-3; CDR3nt: TGTGCCAGCAGCTTCTTGCGGGGGTACACAGATACGCAGTATTTT; CDR3aa: CASSFLRGYTDTQYF
abundance: .; d_gene: TRBD1; v_gene: TRBV5-6; j_gene: TRBJ1-1; CDR3nt: TGTGCCAGCAGCAGACGGTTAGTACCCGGGACAGGGAACACTGAAGCTTTCTTT; CDR3aa: CASSRRLVPGTGNTEAFF
abundance: few; d_gene: TRBD2; v_gene: TRBV25-1; j_gene: TRBJ2-7; CDR3nt: TGTGCCAGCAGTGGTAGCGGGAGCCTATACGAGCAGTACTTC; CDR3aa: CASSGSGSLYEQYF
abundance: .; d_gene: .; v_gene: TRBV21-1; j_gene: TRBJ1-1; CDR3nt: TGTGCCAGCAGCACCCGTTCAAGCAGGAACACTGAAGCTTTCTTT; CDR3aa: CASSTRSSRNTEAFF
abundance: .; d_gene: .; v_gene: TRBV10-3; j_gene: TRBJ2-1; CDR3nt: TGTGCCATCAGTGAGTCGAGGGCTAGTGGGTACAATGAGCAGTTCTTC; CDR3aa: CAISESRASGYNEQFF
abundance: .; d_gene: TRBD1; v_gene: TRBV19; j_gene: TRBJ1-5; CDR3nt: TGTGCCAGTAGGCCCAGGGGGAACGGACTAAGGATTAGCAATCAGCCCCAGCATTTT; CDR3aa: CASRPRGNGLRISNQPQHF
abundance: .; d_gene: .; v_gene: TRBV6-5; j_gene: TRBJ2-5; CDR3nt: TGTGCCAGCAGCAGAGAGTACCAAGAGACCCAGTACTTC; CDR3aa: CASSREYQETQYF
abundance: .; d_gene: .; v_gene: TRBV10-3; j_gene: TRBJ1-1; CDR3nt: TGTGCCATCACGTTCAGGGCTAACACTGAAGCTTTCTTT; CDR3aa: CAITFRANTEAFF
abundance: .; d_gene: .; v_gene: TRBV6-1; j_gene: TRBJ2-5; CDR3nt: TGTGCCAGCTCCTTCGACTGGGAAGAGACCCAGTACTTC; CDR3aa: CASSFDWEETQYF
abundance: .; d_gene: TRBD2; v_gene: TRBV10-1; j_gene: TRBJ2-2; CDR3nt: TGCGCCAGCAGTCCAGCGGGGGAGAACACCGGGGAGCTGTTTTTT; CDR3aa: CASSPAGENTGELFF
abundance: .; d_gene: .; v_gene: TRBV13; j_gene: TRBJ2-3; CDR3nt: TGTGCCAGCAGCTTCGGGACTCTTAACACAGATACGCAGTATTTT; CDR3aa: CASSFGTLNTDTQYF
abundance: .; d_gene: .; v_gene: TRBV11-2; j_gene: TRBJ1-6; CDR3nt: TGTGCCAGCAGTTTACAGGGATATAATTCACCCCTCCACTTT; CDR3aa: CASSLQGYNSPLHF
abundance: .; d_gene: .; v_gene: TRBV6-1; j_gene: TRBJ1-1; CDR3nt: TGTGCCAGCAGGAGAGTCACTGAAGCTTTCTTT; CDR3aa: CASRRVTEAFF
abundance: .; d_gene: TRBD2; v_gene: TRBV11-3; j_gene: TRBJ2-5; CDR3nt: TGTGCCAGCAGCTTATCATCGTCTAGCGGGAGGGCCGAGACCCAGTACTTC; CDR3aa: CASSLSSSSGRAETQYF
abundance: .; d_gene: .; v_gene: TRBV7-9; j_gene: TRBJ1-2; CDR3nt: TGTGCCAGCAGCTTAGCAGGGTTTAACTATGGCTACACCTTC; CDR3aa: CASSLAGFNYGYTF
abundance: few; d_gene: .; v_gene: TRBV4-2; j_gene: TRBJ1-4; CDR3nt: TGTGCCAGCAGCCAGCGACAGATTAATGAAAAACTGTTTTTT; CDR3aa: CASSQRQINEKLFF
abundance: .; d_gene: .; v_gene: TRBV6-6; j_gene: TRBJ1-1; CDR3nt: TGTGCCAGCAGTCGTTATGGGGACGGTGCCACTGAAGCTTTCTTT; CDR3aa: CASSRYGDGATEAFF
abundance: .; d_gene: .; v_gene: TRBV2; j_gene: TRBJ2-2; CDR3nt: TGTGCCAGCAGTGAAGGGGTGCAGACCGGGGAGCTGTTTTTT; CDR3aa: CASSEGVQTGELFF
abundance: .; d_gene: TRBD1; v_gene: TRBV2; j_gene: TRBJ2-2; CDR3nt: TGTGCCAGCAGTGAAGGCAGGGGGCCCGGGGAGCTGTTTTTT; CDR3aa: CASSEGRGPGELFF
abundance: .; d_gene: .; v_gene: TRBV7-2; j_gene: TRBJ2-7; CDR3nt: TGTGCCAGCAGCGCAGACCCCTCAGGTCGGCTACGGTACTTC; CDR3aa: CASSADPSGRLRYF
abundance: .; d_gene: .; v_gene: TRBV7-2; j_gene: TRBJ2-5; CDR3nt: TGTGCCAGCAGCTTAGCGCTCTCGACCCGGGGGACCCAGTACTTC; CDR3aa: CASSLALSTRGTQYF
abundance: once; d_gene: TRBD2; v_gene: TRBV25-1; j_gene: TRBJ2-1; CDR3nt: TGTGCCAGCAGTGAATGGGGCGGGAGGAGAGAGAATGAGCAGTTCTTC; CDR3aa: CASSEWGGRRENEQFF
abundance: few; d_gene: .; v_gene: TRBV30; j_gene: TRBJ1-3; CDR3nt: TGTGCCTACACACAGGGAAACACCATATATTTT; CDR3aa: CAYTQGNTIYF
abundance: .; d_gene: .; v_gene: TRBV28; j_gene: TRBJ1-2; CDR3nt: TGTGCCAGCAGTTTTTTTTCGGGTCGTGGCTACACCTTC; CDR3aa: CASSFFSGRGYTF
abundance: .; d_gene: TRBD2; v_gene: TRBV5-6; j_gene: TRBJ2-5; CDR3nt: TGTGCCAGCAGCTGGAGGCTAGCGGGGATACCGGGCGGGGAGACCCAGTACTTC; CDR3aa: CASSWRLAGIPGGETQYF
abundance: .; d_gene: TRBD1; v_gene: TRBV4-1; j_gene: TRBJ1-2; CDR3nt: TGCGCCAGCAGCCAAGAAACTGGACAGGGGGCCCACCTTAACTATGGCTACACCTTC; CDR3aa: CASSQETGQGAHLNYGYTF
abundance: .; d_gene: .; v_gene: TRBV6-1; j_gene: TRBJ1-4; CDR3nt: TGTGCCAGCAGTTCAACTAATGAAAAACTGTTTTTT; CDR3aa: CASSSTNEKLFF